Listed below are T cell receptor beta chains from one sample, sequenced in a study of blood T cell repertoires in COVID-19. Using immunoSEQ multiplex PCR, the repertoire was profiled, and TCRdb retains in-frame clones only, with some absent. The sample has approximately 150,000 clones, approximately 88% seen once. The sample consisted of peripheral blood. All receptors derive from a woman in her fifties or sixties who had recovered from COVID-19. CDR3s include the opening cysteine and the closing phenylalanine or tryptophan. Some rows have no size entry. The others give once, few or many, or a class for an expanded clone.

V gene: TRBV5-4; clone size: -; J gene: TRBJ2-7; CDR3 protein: CASSFTRGQSYEQYF
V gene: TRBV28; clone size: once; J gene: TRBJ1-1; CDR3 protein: CASRPGQVNTEAFF
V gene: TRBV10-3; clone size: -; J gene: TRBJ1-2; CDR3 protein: CAIRGTVGGYTF
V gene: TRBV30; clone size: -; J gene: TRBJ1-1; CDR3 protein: CAWRTVGTLEAFF
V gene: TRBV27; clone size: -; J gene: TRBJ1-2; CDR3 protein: CASSNLRLNYGYTF
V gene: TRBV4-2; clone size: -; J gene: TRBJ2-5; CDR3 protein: CASRQDSQGGETQYF
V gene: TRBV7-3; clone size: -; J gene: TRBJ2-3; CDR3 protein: CASSLNGLVGGTQYF
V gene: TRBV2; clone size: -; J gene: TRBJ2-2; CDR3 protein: CASLRPNSGANTGELFF
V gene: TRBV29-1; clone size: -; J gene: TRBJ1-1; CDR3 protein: CSARDRVGSTEAFF
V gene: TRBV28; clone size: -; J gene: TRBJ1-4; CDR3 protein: CASSWDRAGNEKLFF
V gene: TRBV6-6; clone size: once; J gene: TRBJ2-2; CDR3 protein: CASMLGLARTGELFF
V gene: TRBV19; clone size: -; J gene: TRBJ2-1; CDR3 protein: CASSIASGQFF
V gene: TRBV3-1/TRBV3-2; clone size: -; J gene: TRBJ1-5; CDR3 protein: CASSPTGSGNQPQHF
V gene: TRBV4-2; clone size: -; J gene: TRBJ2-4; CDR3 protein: CASSQGQDAKNIQYF
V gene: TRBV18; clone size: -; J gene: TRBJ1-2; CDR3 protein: CASSRDSDGYTF
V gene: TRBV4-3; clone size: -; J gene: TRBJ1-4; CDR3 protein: CASSQEGPRGGTNEKLFF
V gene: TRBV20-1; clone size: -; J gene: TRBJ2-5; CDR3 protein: CSASNPRSKETQYF
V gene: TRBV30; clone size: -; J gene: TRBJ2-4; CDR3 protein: CAWSPTGADIQYF
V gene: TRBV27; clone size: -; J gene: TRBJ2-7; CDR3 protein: CASSLLGGNNIYEQYF
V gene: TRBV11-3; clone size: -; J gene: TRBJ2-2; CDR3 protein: CASSDSGFGELFF
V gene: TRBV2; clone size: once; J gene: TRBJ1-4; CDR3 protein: CASTDRTTNEKLFF
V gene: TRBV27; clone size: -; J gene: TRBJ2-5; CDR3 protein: CASSSQGRETQYF
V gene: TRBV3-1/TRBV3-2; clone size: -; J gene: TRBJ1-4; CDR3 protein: CASSLRTGGNEKLFF
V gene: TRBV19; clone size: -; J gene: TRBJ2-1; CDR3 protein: CASSPRRTASYNEQFF
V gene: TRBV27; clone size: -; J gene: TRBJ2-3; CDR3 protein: CASRKLAGDTDTQYF
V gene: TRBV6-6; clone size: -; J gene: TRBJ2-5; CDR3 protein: CASSWGQFQETQYF
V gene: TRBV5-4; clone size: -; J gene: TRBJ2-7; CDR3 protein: CASSPSGASSYEQYF
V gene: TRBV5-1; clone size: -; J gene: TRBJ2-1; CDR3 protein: CASRPAGDPYNEQFF
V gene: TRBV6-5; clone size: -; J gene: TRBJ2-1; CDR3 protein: CASGDWQYNEQFF
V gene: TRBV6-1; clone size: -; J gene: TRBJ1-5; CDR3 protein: CASSERGQAHSNQPQHF
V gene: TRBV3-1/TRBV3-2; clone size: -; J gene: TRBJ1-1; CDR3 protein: CASSPLDRAGTEAFF
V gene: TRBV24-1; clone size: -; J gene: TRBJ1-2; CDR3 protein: CATSSGTRANYGYTF
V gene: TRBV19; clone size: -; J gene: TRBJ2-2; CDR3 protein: CASSTGTPGTGELFF
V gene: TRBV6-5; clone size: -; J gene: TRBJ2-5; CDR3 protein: CASSYGGGAVYF
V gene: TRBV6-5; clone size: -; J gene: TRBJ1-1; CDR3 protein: CASSSGGAGKNTEAFF
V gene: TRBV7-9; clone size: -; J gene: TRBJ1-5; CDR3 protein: CASSPGGVNNQPQHF
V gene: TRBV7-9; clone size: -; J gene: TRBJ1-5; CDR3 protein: CASSSTGSNQPQHF
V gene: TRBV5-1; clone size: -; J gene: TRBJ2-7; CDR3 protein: CASSLVDRGTDEQYF
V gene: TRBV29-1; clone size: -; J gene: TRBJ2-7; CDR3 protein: CSATIGGGSYEQYF
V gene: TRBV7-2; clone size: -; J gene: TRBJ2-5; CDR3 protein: CASSLWLSGGTQETQYF
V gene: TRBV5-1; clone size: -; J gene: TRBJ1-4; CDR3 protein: CASSFTGTGSEKLFF
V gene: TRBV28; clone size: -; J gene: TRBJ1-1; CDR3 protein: CASSDRNTEAFF
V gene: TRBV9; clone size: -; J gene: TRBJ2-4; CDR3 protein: CASSPVTGALKFDQYF
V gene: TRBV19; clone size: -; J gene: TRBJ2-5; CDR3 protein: CASSRDREETQYF
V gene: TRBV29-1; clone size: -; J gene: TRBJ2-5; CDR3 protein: CSVFYTQETQYF
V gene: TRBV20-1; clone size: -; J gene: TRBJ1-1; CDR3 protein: CSATGLEAFF
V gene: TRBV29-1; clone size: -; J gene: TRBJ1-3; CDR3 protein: CSVAGQGAGNTIYF